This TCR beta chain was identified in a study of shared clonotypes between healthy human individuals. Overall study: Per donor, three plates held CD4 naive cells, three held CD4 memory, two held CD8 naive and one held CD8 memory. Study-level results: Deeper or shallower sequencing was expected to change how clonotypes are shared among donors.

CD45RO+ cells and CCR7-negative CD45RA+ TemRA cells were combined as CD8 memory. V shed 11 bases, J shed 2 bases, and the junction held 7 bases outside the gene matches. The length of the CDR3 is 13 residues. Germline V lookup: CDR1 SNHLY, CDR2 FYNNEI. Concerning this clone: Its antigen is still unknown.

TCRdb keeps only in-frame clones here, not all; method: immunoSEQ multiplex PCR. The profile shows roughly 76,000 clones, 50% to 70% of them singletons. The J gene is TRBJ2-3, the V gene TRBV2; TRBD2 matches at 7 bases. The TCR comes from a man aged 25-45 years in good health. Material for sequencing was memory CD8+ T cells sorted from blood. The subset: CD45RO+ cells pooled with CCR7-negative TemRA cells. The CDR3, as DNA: TGTGCCGGGGGGAGGGGTCCCACAGATACGCAGTATTTT. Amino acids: CAGGRGPTDTQYF.